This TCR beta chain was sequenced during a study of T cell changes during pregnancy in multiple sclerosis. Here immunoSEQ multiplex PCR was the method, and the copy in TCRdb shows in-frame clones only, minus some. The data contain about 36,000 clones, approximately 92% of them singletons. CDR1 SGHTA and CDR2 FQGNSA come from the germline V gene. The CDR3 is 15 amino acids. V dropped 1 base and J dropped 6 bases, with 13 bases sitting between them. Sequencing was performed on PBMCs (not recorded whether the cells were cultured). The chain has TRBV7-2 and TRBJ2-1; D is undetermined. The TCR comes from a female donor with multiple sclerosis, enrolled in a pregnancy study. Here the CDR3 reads CASSLDLGPRNEQFF. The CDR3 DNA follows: TGTGCCAGCAGCTTAGATCTTGGACCACGCAATGAGCAGTTCTTC.